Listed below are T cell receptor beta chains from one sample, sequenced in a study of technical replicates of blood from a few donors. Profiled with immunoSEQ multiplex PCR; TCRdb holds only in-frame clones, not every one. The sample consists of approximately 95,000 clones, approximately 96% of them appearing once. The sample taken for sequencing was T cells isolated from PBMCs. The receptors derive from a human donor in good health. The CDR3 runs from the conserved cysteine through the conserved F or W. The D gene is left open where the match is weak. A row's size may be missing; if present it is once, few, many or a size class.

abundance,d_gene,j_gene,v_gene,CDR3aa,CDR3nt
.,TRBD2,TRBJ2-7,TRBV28,CASSFNSGRYEQYF,TGTGCCAGCAGTTTCAATAGCGGGAGGTACGAGCAGTACTTC
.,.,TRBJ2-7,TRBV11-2,CASSDMRTYEQYF,TGTGCCAGCAGCGATATGCGGACCTACGAGCAGTACTTC
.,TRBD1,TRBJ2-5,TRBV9,CASSVTGDRGETQYF,TGTGCCAGCAGCGTGACAGGGGACCGGGGAGAGACCCAGTACTTC
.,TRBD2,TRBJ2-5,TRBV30,CAWGPKPGLAVYQETQYF,TGTGCCTGGGGGCCAAAACCGGGACTAGCGGTTTACCAAGAGACCCAGTACTTC
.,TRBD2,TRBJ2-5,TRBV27,CASSSLWVSGRRTQYF,TGTGCCAGCAGTTCCCTTTGGGTTAGCGGGAGGCGGACCCAGTACTTC
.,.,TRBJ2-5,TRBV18,CASSLRDIQETQYF,TGTGCCAGCTCACTACGGGACATACAAGAGACCCAGTACTTC
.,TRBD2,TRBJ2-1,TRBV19,CASSGLVAEQFF,TGTGCCAGTAGTGGACTAGTTGCTGAGCAGTTCTTC
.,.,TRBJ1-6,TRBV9,CASSVGYPQESPLHF,TGTGCCAGCAGCGTAGGCTACCCCCAAGAATCACCCCTCCACTTT
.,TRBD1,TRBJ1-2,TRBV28,CASSFPGTGNGYTF,TGTGCCAGCAGTTTCCCCGGGACAGGGAATGGCTACACCTTC
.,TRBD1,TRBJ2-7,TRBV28,CASSHLRTGLYEQYF,TGTGCCAGCAGCCACCTCCGGACAGGGCTCTACGAGCAGTACTTC
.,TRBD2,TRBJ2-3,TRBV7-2,CASSPQTSGNTDTQYF,TGTGCCAGCAGCCCCCAGACTAGCGGAAACACAGATACGCAGTATTTT
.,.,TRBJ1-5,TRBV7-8,CASSPSAGFVNQPQHF,TGTGCCAGCAGCCCGAGTGCAGGTTTCGTCAATCAGCCCCAGCATTTT
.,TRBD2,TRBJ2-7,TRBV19,CASSIGNSGTSYEQYF,TGTGCCAGTAGTATAGGTAATAGCGGGACATCCTACGAGCAGTACTTC
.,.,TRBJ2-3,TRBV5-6,CASSLGSFLQYF,TGTGCCAGCAGCTTGGGGTCTTTCCTACAGTATTTT
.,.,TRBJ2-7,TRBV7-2,CASSFASSYEQYF,TGTGCCAGCAGCTTCGCTAGCTCCTACGAGCAGTACTTC
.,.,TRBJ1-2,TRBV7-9,CASSWGLGYTF,TGTGCCAGCAGCTGGGGGCTTGGCTACACCTTC
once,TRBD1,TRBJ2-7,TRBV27,CASSLTGGYYEQYF,TGTGCCAGCAGTTTAACAGGGGGTTACTACGAGCAGTACTTC
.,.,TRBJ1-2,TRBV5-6,CASSLAGYYGYTF,TGTGCCAGCAGCTTGGCAGGGTACTATGGCTACACCTTC
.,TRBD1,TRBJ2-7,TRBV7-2,CASSSGGRGEQYF,TGTGCCAGCAGCTCAGGGGGTAGAGGCGAGCAGTACTTC
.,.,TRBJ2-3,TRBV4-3,CASSQGQSTDTQYF,TGCGCCAGCAGCCAAGGACAGAGCACAGATACGCAGTATTTT
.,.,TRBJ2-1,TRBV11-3,CASSSRDSGPYNEQFF,TGTGCCAGCAGCTCTCGGGACTCCGGACCCTACAATGAGCAGTTCTTC
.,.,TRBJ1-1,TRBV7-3,CASSSRDMNTEAFF,TGTGCCAGCAGCAGCCGGGACATGAACACTGAAGCTTTCTTT
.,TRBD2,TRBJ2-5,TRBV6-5,CASSPAGVETQYF,TGTGCCAGCAGTCCAGCGGGAGTAGAGACCCAGTACTTC
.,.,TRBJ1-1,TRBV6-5,CASQGAQRTEAFF,TGTGCCAGTCAAGGGGCCCAGAGGACTGAAGCTTTCTTT
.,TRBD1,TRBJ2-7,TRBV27,CASSSRWGRGMAYEQYF,TGTGCCAGCAGTTCCCGTTGGGGCAGGGGGATGGCCTACGAGCAGTACTTC
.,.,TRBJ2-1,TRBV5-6,CASSLNREVNEQFF,TGTGCCAGCAGCTTGAACAGGGAAGTCAATGAGCAGTTCTTC
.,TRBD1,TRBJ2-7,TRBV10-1,CASSGTGGYEQYF,TGCGCCAGCAGTGGGACAGGGGGCTACGAGCAGTACTTC
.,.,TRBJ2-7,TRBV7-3,CASSLRPGVTYEQYF,TGTGCCAGCAGCTTAAGGCCCGGAGTCACCTACGAGCAGTACTTC